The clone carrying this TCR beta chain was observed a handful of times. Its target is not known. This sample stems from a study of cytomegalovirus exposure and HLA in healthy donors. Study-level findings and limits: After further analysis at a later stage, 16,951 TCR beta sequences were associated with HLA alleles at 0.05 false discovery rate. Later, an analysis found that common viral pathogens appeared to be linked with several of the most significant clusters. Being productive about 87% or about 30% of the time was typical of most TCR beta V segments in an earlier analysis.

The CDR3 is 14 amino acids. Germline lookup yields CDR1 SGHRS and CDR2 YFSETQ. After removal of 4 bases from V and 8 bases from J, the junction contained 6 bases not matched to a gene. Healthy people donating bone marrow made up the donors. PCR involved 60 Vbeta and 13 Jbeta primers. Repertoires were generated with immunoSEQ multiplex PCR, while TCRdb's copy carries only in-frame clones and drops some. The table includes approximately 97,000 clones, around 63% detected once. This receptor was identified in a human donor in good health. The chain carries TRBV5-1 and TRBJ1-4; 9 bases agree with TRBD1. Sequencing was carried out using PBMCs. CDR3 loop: CASSLQGAGEKLFF. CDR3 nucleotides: TGCGCCAGCAGCCTACAGGGGGCGGGGGAAAAACTGTTTTTT.